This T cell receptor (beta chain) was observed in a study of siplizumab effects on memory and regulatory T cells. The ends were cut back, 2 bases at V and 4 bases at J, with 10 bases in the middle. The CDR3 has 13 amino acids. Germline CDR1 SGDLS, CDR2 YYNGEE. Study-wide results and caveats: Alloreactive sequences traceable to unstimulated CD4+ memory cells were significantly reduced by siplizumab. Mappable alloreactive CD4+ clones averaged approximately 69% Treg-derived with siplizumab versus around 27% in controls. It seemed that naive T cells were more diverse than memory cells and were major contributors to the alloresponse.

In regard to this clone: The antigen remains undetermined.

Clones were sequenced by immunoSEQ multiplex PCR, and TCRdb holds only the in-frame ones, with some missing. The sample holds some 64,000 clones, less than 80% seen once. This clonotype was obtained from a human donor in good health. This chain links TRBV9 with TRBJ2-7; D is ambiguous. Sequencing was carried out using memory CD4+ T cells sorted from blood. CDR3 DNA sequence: TGTGCCAGCAGCGTCGGGCCGGAATACGAGCAGTACTTC. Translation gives CASSVGPEYEQYF.